This T cell receptor (beta chain) derives from a study of Ad26.COV2.S vaccination and SARS-CoV-2 variants. Regarding the study as a whole: Non-spike TCR breadth showed similarity between vaccine and placebo recipients. People given the vaccine had a wider spike-specific TCR breadth than placebo recipients did.

Some clones are missing from TCRdb's copy, which holds only in-frame ones; the method was immunoSEQ multiplex PCR. The table includes about 390,000 clones, approximately 92% detected once. Of note for this clone: Antigen: not known.

CDR1 and CDR2 (germline): LNHDA, SQIVND (reference sequence). The CDR3 has 15 residues. V was cut by 6 bases and J by 1 base, with 16 bases left in between. The sample's treatment: 19 received Ad26.COV2.S at low or high dose, single or two shots; roughly 5 received placebo; per-sample allocation not given. Day 63 after the first vaccine or placebo injection was the time point for sampling. Donor was an adult aged 18-55 years in Boston. The sample was peripheral blood, taken in a trial of Ad26.COV2.S vaccine versus placebo. The chain combines TRBV19 with TRBJ2-7; D might be TRBD2 (6 bases). The source is a person aged 18 to 59 who received the Ad26.COV2.S COVID-19 vaccine or a placebo. The CDR3 coding sequence is TGTGCCAGTAGCCCCGACCTGGGGGGTTCCTACGAGCAGTACTTC. It yields the protein CASSPDLGGSYEQYF.